The clone carrying this T cell receptor (beta chain) rates as medium-sized. The target antigen is unknown. This sample is drawn from a study of glioma-infiltrating T cells. General study findings and limits: CDR3 overlap between tissue and blood was very small.

The iRepertoire nested amplicon-rescue multiplex PCR amplified TCR alpha and beta CDR3s from RNA. Input was about 85-400 ng of tissue mRNA or PBMC total RNA. From the multiplex PCR reads, TCRdb called clonotypes with MiXCR, one entry per CDR3 protein. Of 4,000 to 5,000 distinct CDR3 sequences listed, approximately 31% are singletons. The CDR3 has 18 residues. The ends were cut back, 3 bases at V and 1 base at J, with 19 bases in the middle. CDR1 is LGHDT, CDR2 YNNKEL, per germline (reference sequence). Source material: glioma tissue, nonneoplastic brain tissue, or PBMCs (not recorded which). V and J are TRBV3-1 and TRBJ1-5; possibly TRBD1 for D (5 bases). The receptor was isolated from a human donor with low-grade glioma or glioblastoma, undergoing nonglioma brain surgery, or in good health (not recorded which). The CDR3 loop is CASSHSLRGRVSNQPQHF. The DNA for the CDR3 is TGTGCCAGCAGCCACAGTCTCCGAGGCAGGGTGAGCAATCAGCCCCAGCATTTT.